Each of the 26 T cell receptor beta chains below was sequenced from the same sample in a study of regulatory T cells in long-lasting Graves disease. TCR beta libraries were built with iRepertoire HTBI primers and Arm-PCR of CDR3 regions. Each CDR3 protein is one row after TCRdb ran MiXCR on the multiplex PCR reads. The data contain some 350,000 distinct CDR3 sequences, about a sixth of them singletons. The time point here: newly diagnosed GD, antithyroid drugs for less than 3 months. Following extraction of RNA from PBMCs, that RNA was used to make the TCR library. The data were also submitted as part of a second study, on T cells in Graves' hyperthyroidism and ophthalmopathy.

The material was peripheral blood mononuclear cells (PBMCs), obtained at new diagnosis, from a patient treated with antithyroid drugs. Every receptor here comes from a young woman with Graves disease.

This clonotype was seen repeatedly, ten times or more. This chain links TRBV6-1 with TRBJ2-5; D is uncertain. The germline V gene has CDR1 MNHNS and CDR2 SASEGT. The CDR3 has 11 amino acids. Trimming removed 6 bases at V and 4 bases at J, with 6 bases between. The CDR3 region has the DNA TGTGCCAGCAGCTTACGAGAGACCCAGTACTTC. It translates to CASSLRETQYF.

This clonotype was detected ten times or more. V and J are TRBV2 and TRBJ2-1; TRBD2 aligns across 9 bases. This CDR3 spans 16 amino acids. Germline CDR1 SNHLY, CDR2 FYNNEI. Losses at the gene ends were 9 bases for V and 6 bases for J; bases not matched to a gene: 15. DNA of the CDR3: TGTGCCAGGTCGCTCGGGGCGGGAGGGCCGGGCAATGAGCAGTTCTTC. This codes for CARSLGAGGPGNEQFF. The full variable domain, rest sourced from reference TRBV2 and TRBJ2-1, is EPEVTQTPSHQVTQMGQEVILRCVPISNHLYFYWYRQILGQKVEFLVSFYNNEISEKSEIFDDQFSVERPDGSNFTLKIRSTKLEDSAMYFCARSLGAGGPGNEQFFGPGTRLTVL.

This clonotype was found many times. For the CDR3, the DNA is TGCAGTGCTAATCAGCGGGGGGGGTCCAATGAGCAGTTCTTC. Translation gives CSANQRGGSNEQFF. V is TRBV20-1 and J is TRBJ2-1; TRBD2 matches at 10 bases. The germline gives CDR1 DFQATT, CDR2 SNEGSKA (reference sequence). After removal of 4 bases from V and 6 bases from J, the junction contained 6 bases not matched to a gene. The CDR3 runs to 14 residues.

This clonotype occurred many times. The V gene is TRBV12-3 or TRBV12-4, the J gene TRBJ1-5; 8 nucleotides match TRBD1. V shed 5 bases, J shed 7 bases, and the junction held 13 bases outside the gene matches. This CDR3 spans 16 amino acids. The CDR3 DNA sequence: TGTGCCAGCAGTGCATCCGGGACAGGATCATACCAGCCCCAGCATTTT. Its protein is CASSASGTGSYQPQHF.

The CDR3 DNA reads as TGTGCCAGTGCCCCGGTAGGCGTCCGCACAGATACGCAGTATTTT. Its translation is CASAPVGVRTDTQYF. The V and J genes are TRBV28 and TRBJ2-3; no clear D. The V end lost 9 bases, the J end lost 1 base, and 17 bases lay between the germline ends. Germline CDR1 MDHEN, CDR2 SYDVKM. The CDR3 contains 15 residues.

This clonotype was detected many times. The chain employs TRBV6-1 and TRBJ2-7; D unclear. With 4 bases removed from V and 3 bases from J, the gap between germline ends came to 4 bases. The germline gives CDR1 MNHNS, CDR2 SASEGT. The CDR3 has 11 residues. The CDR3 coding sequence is TGTGCCAGCAGTGGAGTCTACGAGCAGTACTTC. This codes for CASSGVYEQYF.

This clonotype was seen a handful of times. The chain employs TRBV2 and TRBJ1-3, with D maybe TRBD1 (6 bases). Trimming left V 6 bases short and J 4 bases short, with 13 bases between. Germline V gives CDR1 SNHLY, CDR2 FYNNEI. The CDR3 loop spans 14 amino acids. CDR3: CASRGGGLGNTIYF. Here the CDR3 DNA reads TGTGCCAGCAGAGGGGGGGGCTTGGGAAACACCATATATTTT.

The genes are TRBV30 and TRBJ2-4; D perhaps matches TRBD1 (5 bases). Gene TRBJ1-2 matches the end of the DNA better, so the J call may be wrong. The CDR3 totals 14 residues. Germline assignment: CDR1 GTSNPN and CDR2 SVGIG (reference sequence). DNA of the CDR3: TGTGCCTGGTCTCACGGCGGGACGCCCTATGGCTACACCTTC. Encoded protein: CAWSHGGTPYGYTF.

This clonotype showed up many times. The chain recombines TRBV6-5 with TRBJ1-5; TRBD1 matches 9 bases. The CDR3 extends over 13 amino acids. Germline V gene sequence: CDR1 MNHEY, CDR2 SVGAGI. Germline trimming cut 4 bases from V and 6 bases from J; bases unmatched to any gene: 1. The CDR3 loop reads CASSSTGGQPQHF. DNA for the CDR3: TGTGCCAGCAGTTCGACAGGGGGTCAGCCCCAGCATTTT.

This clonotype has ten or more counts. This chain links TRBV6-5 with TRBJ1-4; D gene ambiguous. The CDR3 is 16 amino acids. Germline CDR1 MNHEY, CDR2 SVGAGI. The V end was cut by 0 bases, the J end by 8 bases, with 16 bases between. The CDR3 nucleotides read TGTGCCAGCAGTTACTCTGCAGGACTCCCCTCGGAAAAACTGTTTTTT. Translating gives CASSYSAGLPSEKLFF.

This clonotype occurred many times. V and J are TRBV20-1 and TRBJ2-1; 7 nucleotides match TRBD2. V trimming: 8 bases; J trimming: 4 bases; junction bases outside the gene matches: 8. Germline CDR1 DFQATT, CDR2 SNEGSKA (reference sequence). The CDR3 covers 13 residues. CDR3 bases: TGCAGTTCTTGCGCTAGCGGTTACAATGAGCAGTTCTTC. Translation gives CSSCASGYNEQFF.

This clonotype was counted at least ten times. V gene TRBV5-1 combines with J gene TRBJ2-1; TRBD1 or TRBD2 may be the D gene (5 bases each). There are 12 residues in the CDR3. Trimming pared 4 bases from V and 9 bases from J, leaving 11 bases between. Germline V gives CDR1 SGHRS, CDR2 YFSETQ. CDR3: CASSSGTTEQFF. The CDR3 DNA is TGCGCCAGCAGCAGTGGGACGACTGAGCAGTTCTTC.

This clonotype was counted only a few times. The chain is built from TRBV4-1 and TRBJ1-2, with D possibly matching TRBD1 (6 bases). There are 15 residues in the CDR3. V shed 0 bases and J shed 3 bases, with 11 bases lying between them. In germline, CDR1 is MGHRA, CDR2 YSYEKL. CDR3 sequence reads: CASSQEQGWDYGYTF. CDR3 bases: TGCGCCAGCAGCCAAGAACAGGGTTGGGACTATGGCTACACCTTC.

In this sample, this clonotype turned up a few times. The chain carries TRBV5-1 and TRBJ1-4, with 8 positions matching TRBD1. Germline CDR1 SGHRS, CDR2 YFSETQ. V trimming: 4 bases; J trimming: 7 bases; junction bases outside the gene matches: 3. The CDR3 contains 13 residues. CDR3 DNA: TGCGCCAGCAGCGACAGGGGAAGTGAAAAACTGTTTTTT. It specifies CASSDRGSEKLFF. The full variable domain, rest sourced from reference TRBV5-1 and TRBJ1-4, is KAGVTQTPRYLIKTRGQQVTLSCSPISGHRSVSWYQQTPGQGLQFLFEYFSETQRNKGNFPGRFSGRQFSNSRSEMNVSTLELGDSALYLCASSDRGSEKLFFGSGTQLSVL.

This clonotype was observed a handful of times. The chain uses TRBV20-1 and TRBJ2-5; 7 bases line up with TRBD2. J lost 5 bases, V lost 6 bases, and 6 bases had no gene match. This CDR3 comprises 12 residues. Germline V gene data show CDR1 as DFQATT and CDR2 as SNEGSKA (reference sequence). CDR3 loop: CSALMGGETQYF. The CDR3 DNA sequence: TGCAGTGCCCTAATGGGGGGGGAGACCCAGTACTTC.

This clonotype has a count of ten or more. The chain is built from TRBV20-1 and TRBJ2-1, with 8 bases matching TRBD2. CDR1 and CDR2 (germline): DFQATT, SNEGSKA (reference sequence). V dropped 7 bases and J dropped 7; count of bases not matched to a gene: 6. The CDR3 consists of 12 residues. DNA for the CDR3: TGCAGTGTTCGGGGGGGAGGAAATGAGCAGTTCTTC. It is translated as CSVRGGGNEQFF.

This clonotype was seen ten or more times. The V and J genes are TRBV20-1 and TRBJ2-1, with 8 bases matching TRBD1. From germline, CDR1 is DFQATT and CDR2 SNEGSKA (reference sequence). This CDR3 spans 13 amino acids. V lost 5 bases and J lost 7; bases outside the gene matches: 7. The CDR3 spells CSASRDRINEQFF. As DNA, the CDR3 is TGCAGTGCTTCGCGGGACAGGATTAATGAGCAGTTCTTC.

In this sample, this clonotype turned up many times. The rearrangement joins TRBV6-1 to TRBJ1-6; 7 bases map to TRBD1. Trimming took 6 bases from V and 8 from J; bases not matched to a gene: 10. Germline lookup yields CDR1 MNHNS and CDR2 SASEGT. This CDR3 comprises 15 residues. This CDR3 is CASSSTDRAYSPLHF. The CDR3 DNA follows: TGTGCCAGCAGCTCCACCGACAGGGCCTATTCACCCCTCCACTTT.

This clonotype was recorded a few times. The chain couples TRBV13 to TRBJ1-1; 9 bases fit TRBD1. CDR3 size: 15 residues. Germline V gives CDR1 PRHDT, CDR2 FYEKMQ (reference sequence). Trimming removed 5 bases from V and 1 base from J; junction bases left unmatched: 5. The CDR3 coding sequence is TGTGCCAGCAGCGGCAGGACAGGGGAGAACACTGAAGCTTTCTTT. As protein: CASSGRTGENTEAFF.

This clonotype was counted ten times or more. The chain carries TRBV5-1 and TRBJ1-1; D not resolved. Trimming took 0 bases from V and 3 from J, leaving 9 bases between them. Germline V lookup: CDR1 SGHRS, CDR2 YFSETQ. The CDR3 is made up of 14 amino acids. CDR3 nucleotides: TGCGCCAGCAGCTTGGAGTGGGGAGACACTGAAGCTTTCTTT. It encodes CASSLEWGDTEAFF. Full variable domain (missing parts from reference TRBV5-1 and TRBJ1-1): KAGVTQTPRYLIKTRGQQVTLSCSPISGHRSVSWYQQTPGQGLQFLFEYFSETQRNKGNFPGRFSGRQFSNSRSEMNVSTLELGDSALYLCASSLEWGDTEAFFGQGTRLTVV.

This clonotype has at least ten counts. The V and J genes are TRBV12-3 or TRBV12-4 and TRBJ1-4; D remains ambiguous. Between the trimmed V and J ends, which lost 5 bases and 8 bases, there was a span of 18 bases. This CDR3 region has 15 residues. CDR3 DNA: TGTGCCAGCAGTCTCCGACATCGGACGGGCGAAAAACTGTTTTTT. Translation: CASSLRHRTGEKLFF.

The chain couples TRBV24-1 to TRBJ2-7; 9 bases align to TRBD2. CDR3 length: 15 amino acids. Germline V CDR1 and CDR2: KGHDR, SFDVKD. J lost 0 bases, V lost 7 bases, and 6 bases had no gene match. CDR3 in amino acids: CATSGFSGSSYEQYF. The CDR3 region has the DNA TGTGCCACCAGCGGTTTTAGCGGGAGCTCCTACGAGCAGTACTTC.

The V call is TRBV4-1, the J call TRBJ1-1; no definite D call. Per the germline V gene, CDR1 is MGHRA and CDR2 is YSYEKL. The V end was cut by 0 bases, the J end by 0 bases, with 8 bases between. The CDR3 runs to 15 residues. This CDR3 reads CASSQDRGVNTEAFF. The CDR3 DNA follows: TGCGCCAGCAGCCAAGATCGGGGAGTGAACACTGAAGCTTTCTTT.

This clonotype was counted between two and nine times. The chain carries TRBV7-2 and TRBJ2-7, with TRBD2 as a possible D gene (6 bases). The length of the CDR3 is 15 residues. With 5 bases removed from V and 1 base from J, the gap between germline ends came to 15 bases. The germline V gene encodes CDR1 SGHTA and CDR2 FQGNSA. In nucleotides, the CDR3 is TGTGCCAGCAGCCGGGACTCCCTAAGTTCCTACGAGCAGTACTTC. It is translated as CASSRDSLSSYEQYF.

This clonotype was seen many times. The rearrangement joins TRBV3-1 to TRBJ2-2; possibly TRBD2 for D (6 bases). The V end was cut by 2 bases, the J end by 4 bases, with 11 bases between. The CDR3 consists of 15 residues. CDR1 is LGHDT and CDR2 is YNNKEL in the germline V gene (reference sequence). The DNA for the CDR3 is TGTGCCAGCAGCCAATTCCCCGGGGGCACCGGGGAGCTGTTTTTT. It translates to CASSQFPGGTGELFF. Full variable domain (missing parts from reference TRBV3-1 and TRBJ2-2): DTAVSQTPKYLVTQMGNDKSIKCEQNLGHDTMYWYKQDSKKFLKIMFSYNNKELIINETVPNRFSPKSPDKAHLNLHINSLELGDSAVYFCASSQFPGGTGELFFGEGSRLTVL.

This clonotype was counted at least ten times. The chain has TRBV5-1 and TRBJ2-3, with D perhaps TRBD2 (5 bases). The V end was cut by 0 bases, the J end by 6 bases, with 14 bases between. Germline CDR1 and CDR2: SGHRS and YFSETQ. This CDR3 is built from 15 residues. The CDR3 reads CASSLAAGLPDTQYF. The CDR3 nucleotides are TGCGCCAGCAGCTTGGCCGCGGGCCTCCCCGATACGCAGTATTTT. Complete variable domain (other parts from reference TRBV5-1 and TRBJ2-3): KAGVTQTPRYLIKTRGQQVTLSCSPISGHRSVSWYQQTPGQGLQFLFEYFSETQRNKGNFPGRFSGRQFSNSRSEMNVSTLELGDSALYLCASSLAAGLPDTQYFGPGTRLTVL.